The 7 T cell receptor beta chains given below trace back to one sample, sequenced in a study of T cell responses to AZD1222 COVID-19 vaccine (dated by TCRdb to the early 2020s). Libraries came from the immunoSEQ multiplex PCR assay. The table comes from immuneACCESS by way of TCRdb, which keeps in-frame sequences with V and J called. Part of the clones is missing from these tables; in studies checked, under half for an unresolved V gene and the rest for unknown reasons. A total of 50,000 to 70,000 clones appear in this sample, approximately 89% of them only once. Clones ranked in the top ten supply about 21% of the sample. The label giving this sample's time point can be read as: baseline before first vaccination. Per the publication, the treatment or condition label means: meningococcal conjugate vaccine given as trial control. Sequenced here: peripheral blood, sampled on day 0 of MenACWY control vaccination. These receptor sequences come from an adult in good health.

The rearrangement links TRBV4-3 to TRBJ1-2; D not resolved. CDR1 and CDR2 from the germline V gene are LGHNA and YSLEER. The CDR3 consists of 15 residues. Trimming pared 0 bases from V and 4 bases from J, leaving 12 bases between. CDR3: CASSQEAAEIYGYTF. CDR3 nucleotides: TGCGCCAGCAGCCAAGAAGCCGCAGAAATCTATGGCTACACCTTC.

J is TRBJ2-7 and V is TRBV6-1, with 8 bases aligning to TRBD2. The CDR3 loop spans 15 amino acids. The germline gives CDR1 MNHNS, CDR2 SASEGT. The junction had 6 bases not matched to a gene; V was cut back by 3 bases and J by 2 bases. The CDR3 sequence is CASSEGLAGPYEQYF. In DNA form, the CDR3 reads TGTGCCAGCAGTGAGGGGCTAGCGGGTCCCTACGAGCAGTACTTC.

The CDR3 DNA reads TGTGCCAGCAGTTACAGGACCGGACGGACCGCCCTGCAGTACTTC. Translating gives CASSYRTGRTALQYF. This chain joins TRBV6-2 or TRBV6-3 and TRBJ2-7; D gene uncertain. The CDR3 contains 15 residues. CDR1 and CDR2 from the germline V gene are MNHEY and SVGEGT. With 2 bases removed from V and 9 bases from J, the gap between germline ends came to 20 bases.

V usage is TRBV4-3 and J usage is TRBJ2-1, with D possibly matching TRBD2 (5 bases). The CDR3 is 17 amino acids. Germline V gene sequence: CDR1 LGHNA, CDR2 YSLEER. V lost 0 bases, J lost 1 base, and 13 bases lay in between. The CDR3 coding sequence is TGCGCCAGCAGCCAAGACTCCGGTAGCGCATCCTACAATGAGCAGTTCTTC. Translating it yields CASSQDSGSASYNEQFF.

V and J are TRBV7-2 and TRBJ1-5; a possible D gene is TRBD1 (6 bases). CDR3 size: 15 residues. Germline lookup yields CDR1 SGHTA and CDR2 FQGNSA. Trimming shortened V by 5 bases and J by 0 bases, and 11 bases separated the two germline ends. The CDR3 sequence: CASSLGTPSNQPQHF. The DNA of the CDR3 is TGTGCCAGCAGCCTCGGGACACCTAGCAATCAGCCCCAGCATTTT.

This rearrangement joins TRBV2 to TRBJ2-7; TRBD2 matches 7 bases. The CDR3 runs to 14 residues. Per germline, CDR1 SNHLY and CDR2 FYNNEI. V was pared by 9 bases and J by 0 bases, with 8 bases of the junction left unmatched. CDR3 bases: TGTGCCAGTACGGGGCGGGAGACCTCCTACGAGCAGTACTTC. Protein: CASTGRETSYEQYF.

The chain links TRBV3-1 (or the pseudogene TRBV3-2) to TRBJ1-1; D remains unclear. The CDR3 is made up of 13 amino acids. Germline assignment: CDR1 LGHDT and CDR2 YNNKEL (reference sequence). Trimming pared 0 bases from V and 7 bases from J, leaving 9 bases between. CDR3 sequence reads: CASSQDGRVEAFF. CDR3 DNA sequence: TGTGCCAGCAGCCAAGATGGGAGGGTTGAAGCTTTCTTT.